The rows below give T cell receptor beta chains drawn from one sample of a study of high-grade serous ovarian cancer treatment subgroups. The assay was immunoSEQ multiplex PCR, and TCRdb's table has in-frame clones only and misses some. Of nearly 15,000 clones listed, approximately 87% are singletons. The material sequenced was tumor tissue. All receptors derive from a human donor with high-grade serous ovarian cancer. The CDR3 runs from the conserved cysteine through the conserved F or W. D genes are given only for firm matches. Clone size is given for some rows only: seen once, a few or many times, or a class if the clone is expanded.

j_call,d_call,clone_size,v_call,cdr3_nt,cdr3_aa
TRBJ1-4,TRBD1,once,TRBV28,TGTGCCAGCAGCACACGACAGGGGACCCTTGAAAAACTGTTTTTT,CASSTRQGTLEKLFF
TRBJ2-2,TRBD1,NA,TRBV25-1,TGTGCCAGCAGTGAATACCCCGCCAGGGGGCATCCCGGGGAGCTGTTTTTT,CASSEYPARGHPGELFF
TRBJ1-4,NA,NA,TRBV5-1,TGCGCCAGCAGCTTGACAGGGATGTCTGAAAAACTGTTTTTT,CASSLTGMSEKLFF
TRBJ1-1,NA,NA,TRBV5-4,TGTGCCAGCAGCTTGCGACAGAAGAACACTGAAGCTTTCTTT,CASSLRQKNTEAFF
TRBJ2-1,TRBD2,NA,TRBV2,TGTGCCAGCAGTGAACTTGCTAGCGGGGGGGGAAATGAGCAGTTCTTC,CASSELASGGGNEQFF
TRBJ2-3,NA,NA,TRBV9,TGTGCCAGCAGCGTGAGAGCGCTTAGCACAGATACGCAGTATTTT,CASSVRALSTDTQYF
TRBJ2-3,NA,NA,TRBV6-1,TGTGCCAGCAGTGAAGGAGATACGCAGTATTTT,CASSEGDTQYF
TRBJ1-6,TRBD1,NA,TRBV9,TGTGCCAGCAGTATAGGAAGGGGGCGGAATTCACCCCTCCACTTT,CASSIGRGRNSPLHF
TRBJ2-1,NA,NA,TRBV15,TGTGCCACCAGCAGGGAAGCGAAAAATGAGCAGTTCTTC,CATSREAKNEQFF
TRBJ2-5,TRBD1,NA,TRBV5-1,TGCGCCAGCCGTACCGGGGGACAGGGGGAGACCCAGTACTTC,CASRTGGQGETQYF
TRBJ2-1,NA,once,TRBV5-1,TGCGCCAGCAGTCCTCTTGGAGGGAACTACAATGAGCAGTTCTTC,CASSPLGGNYNEQFF
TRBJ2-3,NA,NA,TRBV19,TGTGCCAGTAGTATAGTCCCTTCGAGAGATACGCAGTATTTT,CASSIVPSRDTQYF
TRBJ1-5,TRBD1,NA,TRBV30,TGTGCCTGGAGTGTATCGGACAGGACAAATCAGCCCCAGCATTTT,CAWSVSDRTNQPQHF
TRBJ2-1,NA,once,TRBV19,TGTGCCAGTAGTACGACCGGGACACCCTACAATGAGCAGTTCTTC,CASSTTGTPYNEQFF
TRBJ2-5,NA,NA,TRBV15,TGTGCCACCAGCAGAGATTCCTTCGAGGCGACCCAGTACTTC,CATSRDSFEATQYF
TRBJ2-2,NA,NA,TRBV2,TGTGCCAGTGGGAGGGGGGTAGGCACCGGGGAGCTGTTTTTT,CASGRGVGTGELFF
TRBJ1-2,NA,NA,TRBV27,TGTGCCAGCAGGACATCGGGACAATCCGCTGGCTACACCTTC,CASRTSGQSAGYTF
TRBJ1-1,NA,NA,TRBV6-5,TGTGCCAGCAGTTACTTCCCCTCCGGTGACACTGAAGCTTTCTTT,CASSYFPSGDTEAFF
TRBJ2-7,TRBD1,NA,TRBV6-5,TGTGCCAGCAGGTCCGGGACAGGAGGGCTCTACGAGCAGTACTTC,CASRSGTGGLYEQYF
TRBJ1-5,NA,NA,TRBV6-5,TGTGCCAGCACTATGGGGAGGAATCAGCCCCAGCATTTT,CASTMGRNQPQHF